This T cell receptor beta chain emerged from a study of T cell changes during pregnancy in multiple sclerosis. Using immunoSEQ multiplex PCR, the repertoire was profiled, and TCRdb retains in-frame clones only, with some absent. Seen here are about 22,000 clones, 85% to 90% observed once, and the top ten hold 6% to 9.5%. Germline trimming cut 4 bases from V and 6 bases from J; bases unmatched to any gene: 4. The germline V gene encodes CDR1 MDHEN and CDR2 SYDVKM. CDR3 size: 14 residues. The sequenced sample was CD8+ T cells from peripheral blood mononuclear cells, obtained before pregnancy. This rearrangement joins TRBV28 to TRBJ1-5, with 9 nucleotides matching TRBD1. The TCR originated in a female donor with multiple sclerosis, enrolled in a pregnancy study. CDR3 residues: CASSWTGDFQPQHF. Written as DNA, the CDR3 is TGTGCCAGCAGTTGGACAGGGGACTTTCAGCCCCAGCATTTT.